This entry is about one TCR beta chain. The clone's antigen remains unknown. Per-base quality was not reported, and no clone a single base away is much larger than it. The source of the sample is a study of shared T cell receptors in the human thymus (dated by TCRdb to the early 2020s). Some background on the complete study: The study examined how the human thymus generates shared, self-reactive T-cell receptor alpha chains.

Library method: the immunoSEQ multiplex PCR assay. Entries here come from immuneACCESS through TCRdb and include only in-frame sequences with V and J called. Some clones fail to appear in such tables; in the studies checked, an unresolved V gene covers under half of the shortfall, and the cause of the remainder is unknown. For this sample the table gives under 700,000 clones, of which approximately 80% were detected only once. Roughly 0.013% of the sample belongs to the ten largest clones. Sequences SQVTM (CDR1) and ANQGSEA (CDR2) are obtained from the germline V gene. The CDR3 holds 12 amino acids from the cysteine to the phenylalanine. The DNA shown is the 36-base CDR3, in frame from base 1. These records were also assigned to another study, of human thymus T cells. The second investigation adds: The donors were immunologically healthy infants in Finland who had open corrective cardiac surgery for congenital heart defects. Thymus tissue was obtained as surgical resects removed during corrective cardiac surgery. Biased V and J gene segment usage appeared to be present in both thymic and peripheral blood repertoires. According to the related research, thymic TCR repertoires were highly overlapping among unrelated individuals. TCR alpha and beta repertoires from roughly eight infant thymus samples and a few related peripheral blood samples were characterized in the study. Donor ages ranging from about 6 to 250 days were recorded, and more than 5 male and a couple of female infants were included in the cohort. Thymocytes were freed from the tissue by mechanical means and kept at -70 degrees C as pellets of roughly 8.5-31 million cells. A QIAsymphony instrument was used to extract genomic DNA from the frozen cell pellets. Using the immunoSEQ multiplex PCR assay, the TCRB and TCRAD loci were amplified from a standardized quantity of quality-controlled genomic DNA. Amplicons spanned the V(D)J region at a length sufficient to cover the CDR3 and identify V and J genes. The amplicons were sequenced on an Illumina platform via the commercial immunoSEQ service. Primer bias and sequencing errors were corrected as previously described, and TCRAD and TCRB were defined on the basis of the IMGT database. The repertoires were analysed using immunoSEQ Analyzer 3.0 and VDJTools for basic statistics, V/J segment usage, diversity estimates, rarefaction and pairwise overlap. Chao1, ChaoE, Efron-Thisted, Shannon and inverse Simpson indices were used to estimate diversity, which was also estimated on datasets down-sampled to the smallest sample. Repertoire overlap was determined by strict matching of CDR3 nucleotide sequence, V gene and J gene, and Jaccard-based multidimensional scaling clustering was applied. On average, thymus samples gave 650,000 to 1,000,000 unique TCRB clonotypes, whereas blood samples gave 75,000 to 85,000.

The TCR sequence derives from a boy less than two years old with a congenital heart defect. Donor details come from another sample of the same person, matched by shared clones. The material sequenced was thymocytes. The V and J genes are TRBV29-1 and TRBJ1-2, with a tentative D gene TRBD1 over 6 matching bases. CDR3 loop: CSGFRGAHGYTF. The bases read TGCTCAGGATTCAGGGGAGCCCATGGCTACACCTTC.